This TCR beta chain was captured in a study of cytomegalovirus exposure and HLA in healthy donors. General observations from the study: HLA restriction was apparent for most CMV-associated TCR beta chains in a later analysis.

PCR amplification relied on 60 Vbeta primers (plus 13 Jbeta primers). Profiled with immunoSEQ multiplex PCR; TCRdb holds only in-frame clones, not every one. The profile covers fewer than 200,000 clones, with about 82% appearing a single time and 5.5% to 8% taken by the ten largest. This CDR3 has 17 residues. V shed 3 bases, J shed 2 bases, and the junction held 6 bases outside the gene matches. Germline V gene lookup returns CDR1 SGDLS and CDR2 YYNGEE. Note on this clone: The antigen is unknown.

The J gene is TRBJ1-4, the V gene TRBV9, with 11 bases fitting TRBD1. Sequencing was carried out using PBMCs. The sequence derives from a woman aged 25-40 years in good health and CMV-seropositive. The CDR3 protein is CASSGRTGGLTNEKLFF. CDR3 DNA sequence: TGTGCCAGCAGCGGTAGGACAGGGGGCCTTACTAATGAAAAACTGTTTTTT.